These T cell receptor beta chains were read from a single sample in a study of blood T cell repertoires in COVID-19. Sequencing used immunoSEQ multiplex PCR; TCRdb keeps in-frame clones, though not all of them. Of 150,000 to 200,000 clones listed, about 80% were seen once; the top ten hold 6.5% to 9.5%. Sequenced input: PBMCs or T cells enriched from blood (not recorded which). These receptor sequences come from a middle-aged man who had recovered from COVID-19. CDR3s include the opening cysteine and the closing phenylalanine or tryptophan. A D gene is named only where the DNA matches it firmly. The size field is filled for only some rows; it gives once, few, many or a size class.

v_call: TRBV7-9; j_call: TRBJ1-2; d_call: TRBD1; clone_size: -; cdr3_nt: TGTGCCAGCAGCCCGTGGGACAGGCGGGATAGCTACACCTTC; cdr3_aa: CASSPWDRRDSYTF
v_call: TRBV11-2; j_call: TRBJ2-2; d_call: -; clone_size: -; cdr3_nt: TGTGCCAGCAGGCGACTACAGGGAAGTCCGACCGGGGAGCTGTTTTTT; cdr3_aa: CASRRLQGSPTGELFF
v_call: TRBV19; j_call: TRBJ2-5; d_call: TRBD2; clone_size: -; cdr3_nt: TGTGCCAGTAGTATCTTTAGCGGGGGGGCAGAGACCCAGTACTTC; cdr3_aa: CASSIFSGGAETQYF
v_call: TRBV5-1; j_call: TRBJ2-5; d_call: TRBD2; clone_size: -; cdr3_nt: TGCGCCAGCAGCTTGAGTTCGGCTAGCGGGGGGGCCATAGAGACCCAGTACTTC; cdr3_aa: CASSLSSASGGAIETQYF
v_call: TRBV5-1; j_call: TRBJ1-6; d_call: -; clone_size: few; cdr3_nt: TGCGCCAGCAGCACGGGCGGCGGGTCAAATTCACCCCTCCACTTT; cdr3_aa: CASSTGGGSNSPLHF
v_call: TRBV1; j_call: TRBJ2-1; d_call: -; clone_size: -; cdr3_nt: TGCACCAGCAGCCAAGATTTAAGCGCTTTGGGTCGGGAGAAAGGGGATAGGGCCTACAATGAGCAGTTCTTC; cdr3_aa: CTSSQDLSALGREKGDRAYNEQFF
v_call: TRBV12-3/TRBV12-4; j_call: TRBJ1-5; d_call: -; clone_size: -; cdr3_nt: TGTGCCAGCAGTTTCGGTGAACAGCCCCAGCATTTT; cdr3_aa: CASSFGEQPQHF
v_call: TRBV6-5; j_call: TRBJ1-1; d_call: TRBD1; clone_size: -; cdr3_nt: TGTGCCAGCAATAAAGACAGGGGGCGGAACACTGAAGCTTTCTTT; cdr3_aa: CASNKDRGRNTEAFF
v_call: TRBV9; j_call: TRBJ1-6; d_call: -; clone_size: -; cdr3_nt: TGTGCCAGCAGCGTGACAGTTATTTCACCCCTCCACTTT; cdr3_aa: CASSVTVISPLHF
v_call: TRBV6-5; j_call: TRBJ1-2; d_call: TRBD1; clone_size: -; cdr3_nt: TGTGCCAGCACCCTATTCCGGGACAGGGTTCAAGGCTACACCTTC; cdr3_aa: CASTLFRDRVQGYTF
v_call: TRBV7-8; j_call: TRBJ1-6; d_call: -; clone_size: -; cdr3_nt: TGTGCCAGCAGCATAAACAGTAATTCACCCCTCCACTTT; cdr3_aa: CASSINSNSPLHF
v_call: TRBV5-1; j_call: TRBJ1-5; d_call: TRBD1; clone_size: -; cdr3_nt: TGCGCCAGCAGCTTGGAACCAGGGGGTTTTCAGCCCCAGCATTTT; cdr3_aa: CASSLEPGGFQPQHF
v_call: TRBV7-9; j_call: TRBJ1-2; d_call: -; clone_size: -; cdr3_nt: TGTGCCAGCAGTTCAGAACTAGCTAACTATGGCTACACCTTC; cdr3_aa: CASSSELANYGYTF
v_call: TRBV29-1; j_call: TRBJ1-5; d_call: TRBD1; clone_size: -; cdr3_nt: TGCAGCGCTGGACAGGGCGGCAATCAGCCCCAGCATTTT; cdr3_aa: CSAGQGGNQPQHF
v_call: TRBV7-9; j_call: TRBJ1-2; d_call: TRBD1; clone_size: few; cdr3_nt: TGTGCCAGCAGCTTAGGGACAGGGGGGTACTATGGCTACACCTTC; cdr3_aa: CASSLGTGGYYGYTF
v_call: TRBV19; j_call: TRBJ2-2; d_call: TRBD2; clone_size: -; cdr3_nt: TGTGCCAGTACTAAAAATGGAGCGGGGGGATGGACCGGGGAGCTGTTTTTT; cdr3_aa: CASTKNGAGGWTGELFF
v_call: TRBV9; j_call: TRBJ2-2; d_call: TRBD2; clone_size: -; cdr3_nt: TGTGCCAGCAGCGTCGGGAGGCTAGCGGGGGCCGGGGAGCTGTTTTTT; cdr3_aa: CASSVGRLAGAGELFF
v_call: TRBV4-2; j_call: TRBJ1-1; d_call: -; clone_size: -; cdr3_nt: TGTGCCAGCAGCCCCAGAGGTGCCTACCCCGCTTTCTTT; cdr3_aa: CASSPRGAYPAFF
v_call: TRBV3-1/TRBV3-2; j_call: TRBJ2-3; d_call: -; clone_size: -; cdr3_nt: TGTGCCAGCAGCCGGCCCCCCACAGATACGCAGTATTTT; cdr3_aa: CASSRPPTDTQYF
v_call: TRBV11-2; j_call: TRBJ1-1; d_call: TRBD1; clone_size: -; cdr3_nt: TGTGCCAGCAGCTTATATCCAGGGGGCACTGAAGCTTTCTTT; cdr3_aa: CASSLYPGGTEAFF